Listed below are T cell receptor beta chains from one sample, sequenced in a study of identical twins. MiXCR, run by TCRdb on the 5' RACE reads, gives a single entry per CDR3 protein. This sample yields 1.5 million to 2 million distinct CDR3 sequences, of which around 33% are seen a single time; about 0.27% belongs to the top ten. Sequencing used cord blood. Receptors were obtained from a newborn girl in good health. Both conserved end residues are part of each CDR3. A D gene is named only where the DNA matches it firmly. Expanded clones get a size class; other rows say once, few or many, or leave the size out.

CDR3nt | CDR3aa | v_gene | d_gene | abundance | j_gene
TGCGCCAGCAGCTTGGCGCTAGGAGAAGAGACCCAGTACTTC | CASSLALGEETQYF | TRBV5-1 | . | many | TRBJ2-5
TGTGCCAGCAGCTTGGTGGGGACTAGGGGACACAATGAGCAGTTCTTC | CASSLVGTRGHNEQFF | TRBV5-5 | TRBD2 | . | TRBJ2-1
TGCAGTGCTAGAGCAGGGGGAGGGAGCTCCTATAATTCACCCCTCCACTTT | CSARAGGGSSYNSPLHF | TRBV20-1 | TRBD1 | . | TRBJ1-6
TGTGCCATCGGGGACTATGGCTACACCTTC | CAIGDYGYTF | TRBV10-3 | . | few | TRBJ1-2
TGTGCCAGCACCACAGCGGGGGGGTATAGTGAGCAGTTCTTC | CASTTAGGYSEQFF | TRBV11-2 | TRBD2 | few | TRBJ2-1
TGTGCCAGCTCACCGGCAGGAGGCTCCCGCTACGAGCAGTACTTC | CASSPAGGSRYEQYF | TRBV18 | . | . | TRBJ2-7
TGTGCCAGCAGACCCACTAATTACAATGAGCAGTTCTTC | CASRPTNYNEQFF | TRBV12-3/TRBV12-4 | . | . | TRBJ2-1
TGTGCCAGCAGTTACTCGGGGGGTCAGGGAGCATATTCACCCCCCCACTTT | CASSYSGGQGAYSPPHF | TRBV6-6 | . | . | TRBJ1-6
TGTGCCAGCAGCTTAGTTGGGGAGCCCACTGAAGCTTTCTTT | CASSLVGEPTEAFF | TRBV7-9 | . | . | TRBJ1-1
TGTGCCAGCAGCCCAACAGAGAAATGGGACAGGCCGCCCGCAAATCAGCCCCAGCATTTT | CASSPTEKWDRPPANQPQHF | TRBV11-2 | TRBD1 | . | TRBJ1-5
TGTGCCAGCAGCTCAGGTCCAGGGCAAGAGACCCAGTACTTC | CASSSGPGQETQYF | TRBV5-6 | . | . | TRBJ2-5
TGTGCCAGCACCCCTGGTTTTCGGGATAATTCACCCCTCCACTTT | CASTPGFRDNSPLHF | TRBV11-2 | . | . | TRBJ1-6
TGTGCCACCAGCAGAGTTTGGGGTAAAAACACTGAAGCTTTCTTT | CATSRVWGKNTEAFF | TRBV15 | . | . | TRBJ1-1
TGTGCCAGCAGCCCGGGTTGGAGGAACACTGAAGCTTTCTTT | CASSPGWRNTEAFF | TRBV7-9 | . | . | TRBJ1-1
TGTGCCAGCAGCCAAGATCAAACCCCCCGAGATGAGCAGTTCTTC | CASSQDQTPRDEQFF | TRBV4-2 | . | many | TRBJ2-1
TGTGCCAGCAGCCAAGGGGAGGGTGGCTACACCTTC | CASSQGEGGYTF | TRBV4-2 | . | few | TRBJ1-2
TGCGCCAGCAGTGCACAGCGGACATCTCAACGCACAGATACGCAGTATTTT | CASSAQRTSQRTDTQYF | TRBV10-1 | . | once | TRBJ2-3
TGCGCCAGCAGCTTCGAGAGTACAATCAGCACAGATACGCAGTATTTT | CASSFESTISTDTQYF | TRBV5-1 | . | . | TRBJ2-3
TGTGCCAGCAGCCAGGGACGGGGTAAAGATACGCAGTATTTT | CASSQGRGKDTQYF | TRBV14 | . | few | TRBJ2-3
TGTGCCAGCAGTTCTCTCTTCGTGAGGGGGAGCGGCTACGAGCAGTACTTC | CASSSLFVRGSGYEQYF | TRBV27 | . | . | TRBJ2-7
TGTGCCAGCAGCCAAGTGGTGGGATCTAATTCACCCCTCCACTTT | CASSQVVGSNSPLHF | TRBV4-2 | . | few | TRBJ1-6
TGTGCCAGCAGCTCCCGACTAGCGGGGGCTAGCACAGATACGCAGTATTTT | CASSSRLAGASTDTQYF | TRBV7-2 | TRBD2 | many | TRBJ2-3
TGCGCCAGCAGCCCCTGGGGTAGCGGGGGGTTGTCAGATACGCAGTATTTT | CASSPWGSGGLSDTQYF | TRBV5-1 | TRBD2 | few | TRBJ2-3
TGCGCCAGCAGTCACCCTCTAGCGCACGGCGGCAATGAGCAGTTCTTC | CASSHPLAHGGNEQFF | TRBV10-2 | . | few | TRBJ2-1
TGCAGTGACGCGATCGCAGGGGGCGCCGGCTACACCTTC | CSDAIAGGAGYTF | TRBV20-1 | TRBD1 | . | TRBJ1-2
TGCGCCAGCAGCTTGGAGAACAGTGGACACAGGGAGGTCGACGAGCAGTACTTC | CASSLENSGHREVDEQYF | TRBV5-1 | . | . | TRBJ2-7
TGTGCCAGCAGTTACTGGGGACAGGGATTGGTCAATCAGCCCCAGCATTTT | CASSYWGQGLVNQPQHF | TRBV6-6 | TRBD1 | few | TRBJ1-5
TGTGCCACCAGCAGAGATATGACCTCCGAAAACATTCAGTACTTC | CATSRDMTSENIQYF | TRBV15 | . | . | TRBJ2-4
TGTGCCAGCACCTATAGCGGGGTTGAGCAGTTCTTC | CASTYSGVEQFF | TRBV12-3/TRBV12-4 | TRBD2 | many | TRBJ2-1
TGCAGTGCTAGAGCCCCCTTTTCCTCTAGCGCGAAGCAGTACTTC | CSARAPFSSSAKQYF | TRBV20-1 | . | . | TRBJ2-5
TGTGCCAGCAGTTACGGACACTCCTACAATGAGCAGTACTTC | CASSYGHSYNEQYF | TRBV6-5 | . | once | TRBJ2-7
TGCGCCAGCAGCCAAGCACCGATACAGGGCGAGCAGTACTTC | CASSQAPIQGEQYF | TRBV4-1 | . | few | TRBJ2-7
TGTGCCAGCAGTTTAACCAAGTGGACGGACAATGAGCAGTTCTTC | CASSLTKWTDNEQFF | TRBV28 | . | few | TRBJ2-1
TGTGCCGGCAGTTTAATGGAGTCTAAGACCCAGTACTTC | CAGSLMESKTQYF | TRBV12-3/TRBV12-4 | . | few | TRBJ2-5
TGCGCCAGCAGCCAAGATAGGCTCAGGGTCTATGGCTACACCTTC | CASSQDRLRVYGYTF | TRBV4-1 | . | . | TRBJ1-2
TGTGCCAGCAGCCAACGTACCGGGACCAGCACAGATACGCAGTATTTT | CASSQRTGTSTDTQYF | TRBV11-2 | . | . | TRBJ2-3
TGTGCCAGCAGTTACCGCCACGAGCAGTACTTC | CASSYRHEQYF | TRBV6-5 | . | few | TRBJ2-7
TGTGCCAGCAGCCAATCAGCTAGCGGGGGTTATCGGTACAATGAGCAGTTCTTC | CASSQSASGGYRYNEQFF | TRBV4-2 | TRBD2 | . | TRBJ2-1
TGTGCCAGCAGCCTTACGGACAGGAGCAACTATGGCTACACCTTC | CASSLTDRSNYGYTF | TRBV7-2 | TRBD1 | . | TRBJ1-2
TGTGCCAGCAGCCCCCCAGGGGTAGCTCAGTTCTTC | CASSPPGVAQFF | TRBV6-5 | . | few | TRBJ2-1
TGTGCCAGCAGTCCACCGGGACTAACGCAAGAGACCCAGTACTTC | CASSPPGLTQETQYF | TRBV28 | TRBD2 | few | TRBJ2-5
TGTGCCAGCAGCCCATGGGGGGGAGGCACTGAAGCTTTCTTT | CASSPWGGGTEAFF | TRBV13 | . | few | TRBJ1-1
TGTGCCAGCAGTGGGACAGGGAGGACCTACAATGAGCAGTTCTTC | CASSGTGRTYNEQFF | TRBV6-1 | TRBD1 | few | TRBJ2-1
TGTGCCTGGAGTGTACAGCACAGGGGAGGCTACACCTTC | CAWSVQHRGGYTF | TRBV30 | TRBD1 | . | TRBJ1-2
TGTGCCATCATCACGGACAGAGGATTCTATGGCTACACCTTC | CAIITDRGFYGYTF | TRBV10-3 | . | many | TRBJ1-2
TGCGCCAGTAGCCCGGGGCAGGTCATCGTTAAAGCTTTCTTT | CASSPGQVIVKAFF | TRBV5-1 | . | once | TRBJ1-1
TGTGCCAGCAGCCAAGAACCGACAGGGACCGGTGGCTACACCTTC | CASSQEPTGTGGYTF | TRBV3-1 | TRBD1 | . | TRBJ1-2
TGTGCCAGCAGCTTAAGGGGGCGGGGCGGAACAACTAATGAAAAACTGTTTTTT | CASSLRGRGGTTNEKLFF | TRBV7-8 | TRBD1 | once | TRBJ1-4
TGTGCCAGCAGGCCGACAGATAACTATGGCTACACCTTC | CASRPTDNYGYTF | TRBV6-5 | . | few | TRBJ1-2
TGTGCCACCAGTGATCCGATAGCGGGAGACGTGGGGCGGAACAATGAGCAGTTCTTC | CATSDPIAGDVGRNNEQFF | TRBV24-1 | TRBD2 | . | TRBJ2-1
TGCGCCAGCAGCAAGGACAGCCCGAACACCGGGGAGCTGTTTTTT | CASSKDSPNTGELFF | TRBV5-1 | . | . | TRBJ2-2
TGTGCCAGCAGCTTGGGCCCCAGGAGCCCCCCCTCTGGAAACACCATATATTTT | CASSLGPRSPPSGNTIYF | TRBV5-6 | . | . | TRBJ1-3
TGTGCCAGCAGCCCCGGTGACAGCAACACTGAAGCTTTCTTT | CASSPGDSNTEAFF | TRBV7-9 | . | . | TRBJ1-1